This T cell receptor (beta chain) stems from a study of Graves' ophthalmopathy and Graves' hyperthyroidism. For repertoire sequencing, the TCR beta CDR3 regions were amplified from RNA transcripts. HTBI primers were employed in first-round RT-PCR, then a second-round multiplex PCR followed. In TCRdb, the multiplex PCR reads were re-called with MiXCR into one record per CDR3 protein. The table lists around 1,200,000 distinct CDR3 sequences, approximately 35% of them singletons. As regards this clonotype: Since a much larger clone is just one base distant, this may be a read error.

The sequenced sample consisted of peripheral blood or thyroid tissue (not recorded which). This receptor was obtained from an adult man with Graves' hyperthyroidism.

This CDR3 is CASRPWGQSEDTIYF. The CDR3 DNA reads TGTGCCAGCCGCCCATGGGGACAGTCGGAGGACACCATATATTTT. The J gene is TRBJ1-3, the V gene TRBV7-2, with 7 bases that match TRBD1. V was pared by 8 bases and J by 8 bases, with 15 bases of the junction left unmatched. The germline gives CDR1 SGHTA, CDR2 FQGNSA. The CDR3 sequence is 15 residues long.